This T cell receptor beta chain appears in the sequencing data of a study of Ad26.COV2.S vaccination and SARS-CoV-2 variants. Sequenced by immunoSEQ multiplex PCR; TCRdb stores in-frame clones only, minus some. Among about 350,000 clones listed, around nine tenths were seen once. CDR1 and CDR2 from the germline V gene are SNHLY and FYNNEI. V lost 2 bases to trimming and J lost 5 bases, with 1 base between them. The CDR3 extends over 11 amino acids. Study results and limitations: CD8+ and CD4+ T cells specific for spike reportedly responded with substantial breadth after vaccination. Total T cell responses, in the TCR breadth and depth analyses, may have been underestimated.

Worth noting for this clone: The antigen is unknown.

Treatment of the sample: 19 received Ad26.COV2.S at low or high dose, single or two shots; several received placebo; per-sample allocation not given. Each sample was drawn 63 days after the first injection (of vaccine or placebo). An Ad26 vector was used to express Wuhan-strain SARS-CoV-2 spike as the vaccine. This rearrangement joins TRBV2 to TRBJ2-1; D ambiguous. Sample: peripheral blood, taken in a trial of Ad26.COV2.S vaccine versus placebo. The source is a person aged 18 to 59 who received the Ad26.COV2.S COVID-19 vaccine or a placebo. For the CDR3, the DNA is TGTGCCAGCAGTGAAAACAATGAGCAGTTCTTC. Amino acid sequence: CASSENNEQFF.